This T cell receptor beta chain appears in the sequencing data of a study of blood T cell repertoires in COVID-19. Trimming stripped 3 bases from V and 3 bases from J, with 14 bases between. Germline CDR1 reads KGHDR; CDR2 reads SFDVKD. The CDR3 contains 16 residues. Sequenced by immunoSEQ multiplex PCR; TCRdb stores in-frame clones only, minus some. The sample consists of 330,000 or so clones, approximately 84% of them appearing once. Individuals drawn from under 30 US areas were about 18 to 100 years old. The J gene is TRBJ1-5, the V gene TRBV24-1; D is undetermined. Sequencing was carried out using PBMCs or T cells enriched from blood (not recorded which). This clonotype originated in a woman in her 30s who had recovered from COVID-19. The CDR3 nucleotides are TGTGCCACCAGTGATCCGGAGGACGGTGCCAATCAGCCCCAGCATTTT. This encodes CATSDPEDGANQPQHF.